This TCR beta chain was captured in a study of human T cells and chemical hapten exposure. TCRdb reanalysed the RACE reads using MiXCR and keeps one entry per CDR3 protein. The data show about 120,000 distinct CDR3 sequences, roughly 14% seen once. This clonotype was counted ten times or more. Its antigen is unknown. The CDR3 has 13 amino acids. V dropped 3 bases and J dropped 6 bases, with 11 bases sitting between them. Specified time point: pre-sensitization, week 0. Treatment described: therapeutic diphenylcyclopropenone sensitization with weekly scalp DPC. Study-level findings and limits: Expanded TCRs produced significantly more large CDR3 similarity clusters than controls did. Expanded TCR counts at PT1 went up together with patch test score, a positive correlation.

The material sequenced was whole blood, taken in connection with sensitization to the hapten diphenylcyclopropenone (DPC). The rearrangement joins TRBV12-3 or TRBV12-4 to TRBJ1-1; possibly TRBD1 for D (5 bases). This TCR was recovered from a woman aged 18-29 years with alopecia areata. Some clones in this sample may be carry-over from other donors' samples. The chain's CDR3 is CASSFQGIAEAFF. CDR3 sequence (DNA): TGTGCCAGCAGTTTCCAGGGAATCGCTGAAGCTTTCTTT.